The 11 T cell receptor beta chains below come from one sample, sequenced in a study of T cell clonotyping in hematopoietic cell transplantation. Profiling relied on immunoSEQ multiplex PCR, and the TCRdb table lists in-frame clones only, not all of them. The repertoire consists of roughly 28,000 clones, with 85% to 95% occurring once and the leading ten covering 2% to 2.5%. The sample's time point: recipient sample about 28 days before transplant, after cytoreduction. Sample: peripheral blood mononuclear cells, taken before stem cell transplant. The receptors shown here come from a man aged 50-60 years with acute myeloid leukemia. Some clones in this sample may be carry-over from other donors' samples.

With regard to this clone: No conserved phenylalanine or tryptophan is present at the end of the CDR3, so a read error is the likely explanation. Because the CDR3's place on the DNA is in doubt, the DNA is left out and the CDR3 is given as listed by TCRdb. V is TRBV20-1 and J is TRBJ2-7; the table assigns TRBD1, which was not confirmed against the DNA. Germline V gene sequence: CDR1 DFQATT, CDR2 SNEGSKA (reference sequence). The CDR3 region is 11 residues in length, termini included. CDR3 residues: CSARDTGTGVL.

V gene TRBV2 combines with J gene TRBJ2-7; 7 positions match TRBD2. Trimming at V came to 2 bases and at J to 8 bases, leaving 9 bases not matched to a gene. Germline CDR1 SNHLY, CDR2 FYNNEI. The CDR3 has 14 residues. The CDR3 loop reads CASSEPSGTSQQYF. In DNA form, the CDR3 reads TGTGCCAGCAGTGAACCCAGCGGGACGAGTCAGCAGTACTTC.

This clone was detected once. The genes are TRBV10-3 and TRBJ2-7; a possible D gene is TRBD1 (6 bases). The CDR3 loop spans 15 amino acids. CDR1 is ENHRY, CDR2 SYGVKD, per germline. V was trimmed by 0 bases and J by 1 base, leaving 10 bases between them. The CDR3: CAISESDRTSYEQYF. CDR3 nucleotides: TGTGCCATCAGTGAGTCGGACAGAACGTCCTACGAGCAGTACTTC.

The chain links TRBV13 to TRBJ2-3; weak D call: TRBD2 (6 bases). V was clipped by 3 bases and J by 1 base, with 8 bases between them. In germline, CDR1 is PRHDT, CDR2 FYEKMQ (reference sequence). This CDR3 region has 14 residues. This CDR3 reads CASSLGGGTDTQYF. The DNA of the CDR3 is TGTGCCAGCAGCTTGGGGGGAGGCACAGATACGCAGTATTTT.

This chain uses TRBV7-9 with TRBJ1-2, with unresolved D. The V end lost 8 bases, the J end lost 7 bases, and 14 bases lay between the germline ends. The V gene's germline CDR1 is SEHNR and CDR2 FQNEAQ (reference sequence). The CDR3 loop spans 12 amino acids. The CDR3 loop reads CASSPSNGGYTF. The CDR3 DNA follows: TGTGCCAGCTCGCCTTCTAACGGTGGCTACACCTTC.

This clone occurred once. This CDR3 is CASSVGDSAGGTYNEQFF. CDR3 coding DNA: TGTGCCAGCAGCGTCGGAGACTCGGCGGGGGGGACATACAATGAGCAGTTCTTC. This chain uses TRBV9 with TRBJ2-1; 9 bases align to TRBD2. There are 18 residues in the CDR3. Losses at the gene ends were 2 bases for V and 4 bases for J; bases not matched to a gene: 13. The germline V gene has CDR1 SGDLS and CDR2 YYNGEE.

The gene calls are TRBV5-1 and TRBJ2-2; TRBD2 aligns across 9 bases. CDR3 size: 15 residues. The V and J ends lost 2 bases and 8 bases, in that order; junction bases with no gene match: 7. The germline V gene has CDR1 SGHRS and CDR2 YFSETQ. This CDR3 is CASSLGLATRGELFF. The CDR3 DNA reads TGCGCCAGCAGCTTAGGACTAGCGACCCGGGGGGAGCTGTTTTTT.

J is TRBJ2-7 and V is TRBV30; 7 bases fit TRBD2. CDR3 length: 14 amino acids. The germline V gene encodes CDR1 GTSNPN and CDR2 SVGIG (reference sequence). V trimming: 3 bases; J trimming: 5 bases; junction bases outside the gene matches: 10. For the CDR3, the DNA is TGTGCCTGGAGGCGGGAGCTGAGTCACCACGAGCAGTACTTC. As protein: CAWRRELSHHEQYF.

The chain uses TRBV11-2 and TRBJ2-1; 15 nucleotides align to TRBD2. The CDR3 spans 19 residues. Germline-derived CDR1 and CDR2 are SGHAT and FQNNGV. Trimming at V came to 2 bases and at J to 2 bases, leaving 7 bases not matched to a gene. CDR3 region: CASSLRGGLAGGPYNEQFF. For the CDR3, the DNA is TGTGCCAGCAGCTTACGGGGGGGACTAGCGGGAGGTCCCTACAATGAGCAGTTCTTC.

This chain links TRBV2 with TRBJ1-2; the D gene is possibly TRBD1 (6 bases). Between the trimmed V and J ends, which lost 8 bases and 3 bases, there was a span of 16 bases. Looked up from germline, CDR1 is SNHLY and CDR2 is FYNNEI. This CDR3 spans 14 amino acids. The CDR3 DNA follows: TGTGCCAGCTCCGGGAGGGGGTATGACTATGGCTACACCTTC. It specifies CASSGRGYDYGYTF.

V is TRBV7-3 and J is TRBJ2-1; 9 bases align to TRBD2. Losses at the gene ends were 3 bases for V and 7 bases for J; bases not matched to a gene: 7. Germline CDR1 and CDR2: SGHTA and FQGTGA. The CDR3 loop spans 15 amino acids. CDR3 in amino acids: CASSFRGGAGNEQFF. CDR3 sequence (DNA): TGTGCCAGCAGCTTTCGCGGGGGGGCTGGGAATGAGCAGTTCTTC.